The source of this T cell receptor (beta chain) is a study of CD8 T cells in ankylosing spondylitis. Findings and limits, study-wide: A TCR beta motif made of about 8 highly homologous variants seemed typical of ankylosing spondylitis blood. Clones that were linked to disease were CD8+ and were relatively rare in peripheral blood.

V trimming: 3 bases; J trimming: 0 bases; junction bases outside the gene matches: 8. Germline loops: CDR1 SNHLY, CDR2 FYNNEI. The CDR3 consists of 17 residues. TCRdb called the 5' RACE reads again in MiXCR, with one record for every CDR3 protein. The table lists about 90,000 distinct CDR3 sequences, roughly 9% of them singletons. This clonotype showed up just a few times. Antigen specificity is unknown. The gene calls are TRBV2 and TRBJ2-1, with 7 bases identical to TRBD2. This clonotype was obtained from a male donor with ankylosing spondylitis. The sequenced sample consisted of blood, either unsorted or a sorted T cell fraction (not recorded which). This CDR3 reads CASSDPLAASSYNEQFF. As DNA, the CDR3 is TGTGCCAGCAGTGACCCGCTAGCGGCTAGCTCCTACAATGAGCAGTTCTTC.